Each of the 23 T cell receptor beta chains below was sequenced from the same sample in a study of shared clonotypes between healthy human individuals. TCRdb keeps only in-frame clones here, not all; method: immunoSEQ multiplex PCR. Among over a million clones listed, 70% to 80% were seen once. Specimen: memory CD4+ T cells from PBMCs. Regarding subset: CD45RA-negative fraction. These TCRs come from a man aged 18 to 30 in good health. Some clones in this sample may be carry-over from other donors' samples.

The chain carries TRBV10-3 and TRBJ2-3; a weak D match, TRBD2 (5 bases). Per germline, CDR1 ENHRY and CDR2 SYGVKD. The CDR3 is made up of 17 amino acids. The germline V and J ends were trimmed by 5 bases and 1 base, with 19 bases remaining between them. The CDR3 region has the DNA TGTGCCATCAGTCTGTTAGGTAGCGCCACCGGCACAGATACGCAGTATTTT. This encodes CAISLLGSATGTDTQYF.

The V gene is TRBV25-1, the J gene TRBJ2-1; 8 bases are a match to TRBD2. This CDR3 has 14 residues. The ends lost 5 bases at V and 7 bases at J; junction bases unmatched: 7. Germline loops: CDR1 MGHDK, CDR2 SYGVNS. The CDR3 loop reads CASSRGGVRNEQFF. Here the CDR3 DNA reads TGTGCCAGCAGTCGGGGGGGAGTAAGGAATGAGCAGTTCTTC.

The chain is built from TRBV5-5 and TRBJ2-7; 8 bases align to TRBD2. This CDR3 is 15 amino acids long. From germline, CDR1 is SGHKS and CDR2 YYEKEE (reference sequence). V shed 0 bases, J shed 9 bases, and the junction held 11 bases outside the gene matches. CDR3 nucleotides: TGTGCCAGCAGCTTGGGGGGCCTAGCGGGCGGCGGGCAGTACTTC. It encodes CASSLGGLAGGGQYF.

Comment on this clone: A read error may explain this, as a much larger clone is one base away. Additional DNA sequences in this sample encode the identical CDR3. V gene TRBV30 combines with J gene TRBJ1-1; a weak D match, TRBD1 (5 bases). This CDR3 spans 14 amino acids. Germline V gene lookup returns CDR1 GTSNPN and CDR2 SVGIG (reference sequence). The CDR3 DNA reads TGTGCCTGGAGCCGGGACGGTTTGAACACCGAAGCTTTCTTT. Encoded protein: CAWSRDGLNTEAFF.

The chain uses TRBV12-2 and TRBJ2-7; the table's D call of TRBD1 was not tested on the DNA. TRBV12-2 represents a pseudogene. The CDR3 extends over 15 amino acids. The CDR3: CASRGDSQGSHEQYF. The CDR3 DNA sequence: TGTGCAAGTCGCGGAGACAGTCAGGGCTCCCACGAGCAGTACTTC.

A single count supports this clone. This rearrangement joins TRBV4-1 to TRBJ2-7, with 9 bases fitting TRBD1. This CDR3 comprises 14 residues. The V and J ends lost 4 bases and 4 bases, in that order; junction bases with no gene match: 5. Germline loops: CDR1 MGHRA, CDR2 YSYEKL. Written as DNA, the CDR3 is TGCGCCAGCAGCCGACAGGGGGAAGGGTACGAGCAGTACTTC. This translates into CASSRQGEGYEQYF.

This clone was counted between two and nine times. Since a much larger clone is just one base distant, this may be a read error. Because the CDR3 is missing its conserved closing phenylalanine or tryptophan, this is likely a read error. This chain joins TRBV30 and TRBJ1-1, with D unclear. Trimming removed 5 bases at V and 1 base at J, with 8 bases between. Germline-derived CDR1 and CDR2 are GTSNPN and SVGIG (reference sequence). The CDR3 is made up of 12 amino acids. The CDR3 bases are TGTGCCTGGGCCCCGGGGAACACTGAAGCTTTCCTT. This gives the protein CAWAPGNTEAFL.

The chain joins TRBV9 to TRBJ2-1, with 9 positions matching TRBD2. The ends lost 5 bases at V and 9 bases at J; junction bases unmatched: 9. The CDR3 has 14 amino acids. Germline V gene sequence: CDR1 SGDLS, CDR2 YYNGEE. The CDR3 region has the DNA TGTGCCAGCAGTGGGCTAGCGGGGAGGGGTGAGCAGTTCTTC. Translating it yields CASSGLAGRGEQFF.

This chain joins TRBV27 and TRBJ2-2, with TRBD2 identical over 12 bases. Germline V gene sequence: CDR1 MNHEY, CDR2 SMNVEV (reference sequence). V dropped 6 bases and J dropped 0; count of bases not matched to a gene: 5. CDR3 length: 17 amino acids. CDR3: CASRLLAGGSNTGELFF. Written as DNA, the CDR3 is TGTGCCAGCAGATTACTAGCGGGAGGATCGAACACCGGGGAGCTGTTTTTT.

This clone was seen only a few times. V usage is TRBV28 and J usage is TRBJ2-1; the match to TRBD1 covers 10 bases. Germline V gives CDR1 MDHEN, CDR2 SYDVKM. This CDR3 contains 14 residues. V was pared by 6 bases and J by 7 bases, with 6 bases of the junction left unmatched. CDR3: CASSRGQGMNEQFF. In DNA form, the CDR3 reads TGTGCCAGCAGCCGGGGACAGGGGATGAATGAGCAGTTCTTC.

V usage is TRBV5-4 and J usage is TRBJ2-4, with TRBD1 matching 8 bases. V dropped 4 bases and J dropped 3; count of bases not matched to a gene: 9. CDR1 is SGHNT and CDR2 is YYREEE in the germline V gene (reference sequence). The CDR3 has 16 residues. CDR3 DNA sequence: TGTGCCAGCAGCCTACGGACAGGGTACGACAAAAACATTCAGTACTTC. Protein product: CASSLRTGYDKNIQYF.

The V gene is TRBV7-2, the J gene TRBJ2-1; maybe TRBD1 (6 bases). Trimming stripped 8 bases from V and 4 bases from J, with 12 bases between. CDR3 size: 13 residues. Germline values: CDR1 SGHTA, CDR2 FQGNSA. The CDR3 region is CASLDQGYNEQFF. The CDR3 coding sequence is TGTGCCAGCCTAGACCAGGGGTACAATGAGCAGTTCTTC.

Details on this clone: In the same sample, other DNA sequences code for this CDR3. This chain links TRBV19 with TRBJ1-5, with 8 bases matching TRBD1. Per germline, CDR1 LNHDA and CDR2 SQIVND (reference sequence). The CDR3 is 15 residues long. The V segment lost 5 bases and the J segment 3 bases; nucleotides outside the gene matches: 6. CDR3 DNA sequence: TGTGCCAGTAGTCCACGACAGGGGATCAATCAGCCCCAGCATTTT. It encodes CASSPRQGINQPQHF.

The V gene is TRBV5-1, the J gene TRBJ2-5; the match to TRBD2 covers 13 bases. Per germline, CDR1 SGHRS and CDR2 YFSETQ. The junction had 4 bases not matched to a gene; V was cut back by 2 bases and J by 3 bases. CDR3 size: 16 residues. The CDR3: CASSFKGLAGKETQYF. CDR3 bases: TGCGCCAGCAGCTTCAAGGGACTAGCGGGAAAAGAGACCCAGTACTTC.

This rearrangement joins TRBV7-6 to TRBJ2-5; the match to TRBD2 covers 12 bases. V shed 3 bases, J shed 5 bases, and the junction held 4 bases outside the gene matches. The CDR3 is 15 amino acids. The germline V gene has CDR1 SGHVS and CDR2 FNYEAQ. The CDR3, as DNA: TGTGCCAGCAGCTTGGCTAGCGGGAGGGGGGAGACCCAGTACTTC. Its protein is CASSLASGRGETQYF.

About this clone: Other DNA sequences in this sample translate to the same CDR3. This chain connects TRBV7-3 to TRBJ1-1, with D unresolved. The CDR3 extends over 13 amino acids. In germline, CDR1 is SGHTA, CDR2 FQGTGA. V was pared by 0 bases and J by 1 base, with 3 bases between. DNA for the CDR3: TGTGCCAGCAGCTTAACGAGGAACACTGAAGCTTTCTTT. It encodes CASSLTRNTEAFF.

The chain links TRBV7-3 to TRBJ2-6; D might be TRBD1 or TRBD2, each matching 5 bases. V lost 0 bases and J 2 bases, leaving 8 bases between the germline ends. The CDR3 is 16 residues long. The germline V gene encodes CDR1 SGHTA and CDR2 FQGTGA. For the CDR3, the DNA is TGTGCCAGCAGCTTAACGGGACCGGCTGGGGCCAACGTCCTGACTTTC. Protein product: CASSLTGPAGANVLTF.

The CDR3 nucleotides read TGTGCCAGCAGCGGGGGACTAGCGGGAGTAGATACGCAGTATTTT. It is translated as CASSGGLAGVDTQYF. The chain recombines TRBV9 with TRBJ2-3, with 14 nucleotides matching TRBD2. Germline V gives CDR1 SGDLS, CDR2 YYNGEE. The CDR3 runs 15 residues. The junction had 2 bases not matched to a gene; V was cut back by 3 bases and J by 5 bases.

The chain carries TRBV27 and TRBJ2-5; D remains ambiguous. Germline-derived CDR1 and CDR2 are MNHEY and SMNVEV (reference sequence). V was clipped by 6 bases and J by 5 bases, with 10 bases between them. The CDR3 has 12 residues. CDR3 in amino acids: CASRLLLETQYF. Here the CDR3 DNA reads TGTGCCAGCAGACTACTGCTGGAGACCCAGTACTTC.

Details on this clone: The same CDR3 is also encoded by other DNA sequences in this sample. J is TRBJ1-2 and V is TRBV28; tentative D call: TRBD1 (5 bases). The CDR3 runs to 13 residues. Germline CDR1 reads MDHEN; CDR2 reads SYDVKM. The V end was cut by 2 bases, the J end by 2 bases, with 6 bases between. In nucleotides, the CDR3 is TGTGCCAGCAGTTTAAGACAGAACTATGGCTACACCTTC. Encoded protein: CASSLRQNYGYTF.

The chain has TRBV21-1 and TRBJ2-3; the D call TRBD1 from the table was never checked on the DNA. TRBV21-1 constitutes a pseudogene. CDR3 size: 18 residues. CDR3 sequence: CASSKQRPGGAYPDTQYF. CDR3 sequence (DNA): TGTGCCAGCAGCAAGCAGCGGCCAGGGGGCGCTTACCCAGATACGCAGTATTTT.

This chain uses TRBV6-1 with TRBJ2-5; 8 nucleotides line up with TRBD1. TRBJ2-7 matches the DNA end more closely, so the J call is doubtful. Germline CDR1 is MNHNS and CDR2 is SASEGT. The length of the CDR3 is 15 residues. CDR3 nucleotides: TGTGCCAGCAGTGGACAGGGGATGCGGACCTACGAGCAGTACTTC. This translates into CASSGQGMRTYEQYF.

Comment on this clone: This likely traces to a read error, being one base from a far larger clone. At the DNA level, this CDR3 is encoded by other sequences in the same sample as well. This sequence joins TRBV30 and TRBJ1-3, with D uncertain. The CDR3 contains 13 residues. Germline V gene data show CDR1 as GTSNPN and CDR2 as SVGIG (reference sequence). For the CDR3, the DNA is TGCGCCTGGAGTGTATCGGGTGGAAACACCATATATTTT. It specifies CAWSVSGGNTIYF.